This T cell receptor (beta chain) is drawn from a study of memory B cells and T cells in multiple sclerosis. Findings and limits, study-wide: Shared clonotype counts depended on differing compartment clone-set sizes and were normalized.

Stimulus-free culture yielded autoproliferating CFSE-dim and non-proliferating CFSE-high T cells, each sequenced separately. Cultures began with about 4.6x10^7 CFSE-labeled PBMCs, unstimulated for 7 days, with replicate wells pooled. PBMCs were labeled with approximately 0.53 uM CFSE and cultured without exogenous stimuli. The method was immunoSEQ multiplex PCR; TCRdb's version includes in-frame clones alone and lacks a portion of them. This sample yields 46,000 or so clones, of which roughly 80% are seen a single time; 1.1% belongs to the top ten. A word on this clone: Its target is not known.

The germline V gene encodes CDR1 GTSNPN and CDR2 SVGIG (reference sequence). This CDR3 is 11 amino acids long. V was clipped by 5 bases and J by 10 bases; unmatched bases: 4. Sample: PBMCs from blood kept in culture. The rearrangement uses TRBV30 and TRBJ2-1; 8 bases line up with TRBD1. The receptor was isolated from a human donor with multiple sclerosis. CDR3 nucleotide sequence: TGTGCCTGGGGACAGGGCAGAGAGCAGTTCTTC. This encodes CAWGQGREQFF.